A single sample is the source of the 27 T cell receptor beta chains below, sequenced in a study of blood T cell repertoires in COVID-19. This table comes from immunoSEQ multiplex PCR, and its TCRdb copy is limited to in-frame clones, with some not included. The top ten clones hold 4.5% to 6% of a sample with some 100,000 clones, roughly 92% of them seen once. Specimen: peripheral blood. The receptors derive from an older man with acute or convalescent COVID-19.

Note on this clone: An end of the junction does not agree with germline; a read error may underlie this. The J gene is TRBJ2-7, the V gene TRBV12-5; 11 nucleotides align to TRBD1. Germline V CDR1 and CDR2: LGHNT, FRNRAP. The CDR3 covers 14 residues. CDR3 region: CASGLGTGGYEQYF. The CDR3 coding sequence is TGTGCTAGCGGTTTAGGGACAGGGGGCTACGAGCAGTACTTC.

This clone was picked up one time. V gene TRBV28 combines with J gene TRBJ2-7; D is unclear. With 3 bases removed from V and 0 bases from J, the gap between germline ends came to 9 bases. Germline loops: CDR1 MDHEN, CDR2 SYDVKM. The CDR3 sequence is 14 residues long. This CDR3 is CASSFGAVSYEQYF. The CDR3 nucleotides are TGTGCCAGCAGTTTTGGAGCAGTCTCCTACGAGCAGTACTTC. The full variable domain, with the rest looked up from reference TRBV28 and TRBJ2-7, is DVKVTQSSRYLVKRTGEKVFLECVQDMDHENMFWYRQDPGLGLRLIYFSYDVKMKEKGDIPEGYSVSREKKERFSLILESASTNQTSMYLCASSFGAVSYEQYFGPGTRLTVT.

This chain links TRBV6-1 with TRBJ1-1; D may be TRBD1 (5 bases). From germline, CDR1 is MNHNS and CDR2 SASEGT. V dropped 3 bases and J dropped 2 bases, with 13 bases sitting between them. The CDR3 spans 15 residues. The CDR3 nucleotides read TGTGCCAGCAGTGACAGGGCGAGAGTAAACACTGAAGCTTTCTTT. Amino acids: CASSDRARVNTEAFF.

CDR3 coding DNA: TGCGCCAGCAGCCCGGGACAGGGTACCTACAATGAGCAGTTCTTC. Its protein product is CASSPGQGTYNEQFF. The chain uses TRBV5-1 and TRBJ2-1, with 9 nucleotides matching TRBD1. Germline-derived CDR1 and CDR2 are SGHRS and YFSETQ. The V gene end was trimmed by 4 bases and the J gene end by 2 bases; junction bases not matched to a gene: 4. The CDR3 is made up of 15 amino acids.

In its sample, this clone was seen a few times. This chain uses TRBV6-5 with TRBJ1-2; the D is unclear. Germline assignment: CDR1 MNHEY and CDR2 SVGAGI. This CDR3 has 14 amino acids. V lost 0 bases to trimming and J lost 4 bases, with 9 bases between them. DNA for the CDR3: TGTGCCAGCAGTTACTCCTGGGAGGGCTATGGCTACACCTTC. Protein product: CASSYSWEGYGYTF.

This chain links TRBV10-3 with TRBJ2-7; perhaps TRBD1 as D (5 bases). The V gene's germline CDR1 is ENHRY and CDR2 SYGVKD. The V end lost 6 bases, the J end lost 5 bases, and 14 bases lay between the germline ends. The CDR3 contains 13 residues. CDR3 DNA: TGTGCCATCAGGGTCCAGGGCAGTCACGAGCAGTACTTC. It is translated as CAIRVQGSHEQYF.

V gene TRBV30 combines with J gene TRBJ1-3; D call uncertain. The CDR3 spans 15 residues. The V end was cut by 1 base, the J end by 1 base, with 11 bases between. The germline CDR1 and CDR2 sequences are GTSNPN and SVGIG (reference sequence). The CDR3 nucleotides are TGTGCCTGGAGTGGAGGGTTCGGGTCTGGAAACACCATATATTTT. Its protein product is CAWSGGFGSGNTIYF.

The rearrangement joins TRBV11-2 to TRBJ1-5; perhaps TRBD1 as D (5 bases). V was clipped by 1 base and J by 7 bases, with 11 bases between them. Germline-derived CDR1 and CDR2 are SGHAT and FQNNGV. CDR3 length: 14 residues. CDR3 in DNA: TGTGCCAGCAGCTTAGTTGGGGCCGGGCAGCCCCAGCATTTT. Translated, it gives CASSLVGAGQPQHF.

The chain couples TRBV4-1 to TRBJ1-2, with 10 bases matching TRBD1. This CDR3 spans 16 amino acids. With 0 bases clipped from V and 3 bases from J, the junction kept 4 bases outside the gene matches. Germline CDR1 reads MGHRA; CDR2 reads YSYEKL. The CDR3 DNA reads TGCGCCAGCAGCCAAGACCCGGGACAGGGGTACTATGGCTACACCTTC. This translates into CASSQDPGQGYYGYTF.

The chain carries TRBV4-1 and TRBJ1-2; D perhaps matches TRBD1 (5 bases). This CDR3 spans 15 amino acids. V was clipped by 1 base and J by 8 bases, with 17 bases between them. The V gene's germline CDR1 is MGHRA and CDR2 YSYEKL. Written as DNA, the CDR3 is TGCGCCAGCAGCCAAGGAATGGCAGGGACTTACGGCTACACCTTC. Protein sequence: CASSQGMAGTYGYTF.

The J gene is TRBJ2-3, the V gene TRBV2; 7 bases match TRBD1. CDR3 length: 14 residues. V was clipped by 0 bases and J by 6 bases; unmatched bases: 3. In germline, CDR1 is SNHLY, CDR2 FYNNEI. CDR3 coding DNA: TGTGCCAGCAGTGAAGCAGGGGGCTGGGATACGCAGTATTTT. Translated, it gives CASSEAGGWDTQYF.

The chain recombines TRBV7-2 with TRBJ1-3; possible D gene TRBD1, 5 bases. CDR3 length: 14 amino acids. Trimming removed 0 bases at V and 4 bases at J, with 7 bases between. Germline CDR1 is SGHTA and CDR2 is FQGNSA. The CDR3 nucleotides are TGTGCCAGCAGCTTAGCAGGGGTAGGAAACACCATATATTTT. Amino acid sequence: CASSLAGVGNTIYF.

This chain links TRBV5-6 with TRBJ2-2; a weak D match, TRBD2 (6 bases). The CDR3 totals 14 residues. In germline, CDR1 is SGHDT, CDR2 YYEEEE. With 4 bases removed from V and 4 bases from J, the gap between germline ends came to 11 bases. The CDR3 DNA is TGTGCCAGCAGCCCGGGGACTGGCACCGGGGAGCTGTTTTTT. Translating it yields CASSPGTGTGELFF. The variable domain in full, completed from reference TRBV5-6 and TRBJ2-2, reads DAGVTQSPTHLIKTRGQQVTLRCSPKSGHDTVSWYQQALGQGPQFIFQYYEEEERQRGNFPDRFSGHQFPNYSSELNVNALLLGDSALYLCASSPGTGTGELFFGEGSRLTVL.

The V call is TRBV25-1, the J call TRBJ2-7, with D hard to call. This CDR3 is built from 11 residues. Trimming removed 3 bases from V and 4 bases from J, with 4 bases in between. Germline CDR1 and CDR2: MGHDK and SYGVNS. The DNA for the CDR3 is TGTGCCAGCAGTGATTATTACGAGCAGTACTTC. Translation: CASSDYYEQYF.

The rearrangement links TRBV7-9 to TRBJ1-4, with TRBD1 matching 9 bases. The V and J ends lost 5 bases and 7 bases, in that order; junction bases with no gene match: 5. The CDR3 contains 14 residues. CDR1 SEHNR and CDR2 FQNEAQ come from the germline V gene (reference sequence). The CDR3 protein is CASSPQGAGEKLFF. In DNA form, the CDR3 reads TGTGCCAGCAGCCCACAGGGGGCGGGTGAAAAACTGTTTTTT.

The gene calls are TRBV3-1 (or the pseudogene TRBV3-2) and TRBJ1-2, with D perhaps TRBD1 (6 bases). Trimming left V 1 base short and J 7 bases short, with 16 bases between. From germline, CDR1 is LGHDT and CDR2 YNNKEL (reference sequence). The CDR3 spans 15 residues. In DNA, the CDR3 is TGTGCCAGCAGCCAAGTCACAACAGGGCTGAGTGGCTACACCTTC. It translates to CASSQVTTGLSGYTF.

This clone has a single count. The chain is built from TRBV28 and TRBJ2-1; the D is unclear. CDR1 MDHEN and CDR2 SYDVKM come from the germline V gene. This CDR3 spans 14 amino acids. V gave up 5 bases and J gave up 2 bases, with 10 bases separating them. The CDR3 coding sequence is TGTGCCAGCAGTCCTCCGGCGGCCTACAATGAGCAGTTCTTC. It yields the protein CASSPPAAYNEQFF.

The CDR3 DNA follows: TGTGCCAGCAGTTTCCGGACAGGGGGGTCTGGAAACACCATATATTTT. Translating gives CASSFRTGGSGNTIYF. V is TRBV7-9 and J is TRBJ1-3; 10 nucleotides line up with TRBD1. The CDR3 spans 16 residues. The V and J ends lost 6 bases and 1 base, in that order; junction bases with no gene match: 6. Germline assignment: CDR1 SEHNR and CDR2 FQNEAQ (reference sequence).

This sequence joins TRBV28 and TRBJ2-2; 8 bases are shared with TRBD2. The CDR3 totals 16 residues. Trimming at V came to 3 bases and at J to 4 bases, leaving 7 bases not matched to a gene. From germline, CDR1 is MDHEN and CDR2 SYDVKM. The CDR3 loop reads CASSFPRSGSTGELFF. The CDR3, as DNA: TGTGCCAGCAGTTTCCCCCGGAGCGGGAGCACCGGGGAGCTGTTTTTT.

This clone showed up just a few times. The chain has TRBV27 and TRBJ2-5; 8 bases match TRBD2. The V gene end was trimmed by 2 bases and the J gene end by 2 bases; junction bases not matched to a gene: 4. The germline gives CDR1 MNHEY, CDR2 SMNVEV (reference sequence). The CDR3 is made up of 15 amino acids. The CDR3 DNA follows: TGTGCCAGCAGTTTAGAGGCTAGCGGGCAAGAGACCCAGTACTTC. Protein sequence: CASSLEASGQETQYF.

The V gene is TRBV19, the J gene TRBJ1-5; 10 bases fit TRBD1. The length of the CDR3 is 15 residues. The germline gives CDR1 LNHDA, CDR2 SQIVND (reference sequence). J lost 6 bases, V lost 5 bases, and 7 bases had no gene match. DNA of the CDR3: TGTGCCAGTAGTCGAACGGGACAGGGGTCTCAGCCCCAGCATTTT. Translation gives CASSRTGQGSQPQHF.

The chain employs TRBV3-1 (or the pseudogene TRBV3-2) and TRBJ1-6, with 7 bases aligning to TRBD1. The CDR3 consists of 15 residues. The germline V gene encodes CDR1 LGHDT and CDR2 YNNKEL (reference sequence). The V gene end was trimmed by 4 bases and the J gene end by 10 bases; junction bases not matched to a gene: 10. CDR3 in amino acids: CASSLIGGLGSPLHF. CDR3 nucleotide sequence: TGTGCCAGCAGCCTCATAGGGGGCTTAGGGTCACCCCTCCACTTT.

The chain carries TRBV4-1 and TRBJ1-1, with D possibly being TRBD1 (6 bases). V was cut by 1 base and J by 11 bases, with 11 bases left in between. The CDR3 is 12 amino acids. Germline values: CDR1 MGHRA, CDR2 YSYEKL. The CDR3 sequence: CASSQVTGRAFF. The CDR3 DNA follows: TGCGCCAGCAGCCAAGTGACAGGCCGCGCTTTCTTT.

The CDR3 reads CASSYRGRLNEQFF. The CDR3, as DNA: TGTGCCAGCAGTTACAGGGGGCGCTTAAATGAGCAGTTCTTC. The rearrangement joins TRBV6-5 to TRBJ2-1; 7 positions agree with TRBD1. Trimming removed 2 bases from V and 7 bases from J; junction bases left unmatched: 5. The germline V gene encodes CDR1 MNHEY and CDR2 SVGAGI. The CDR3 has 14 residues.

V is TRBV7-2 and J is TRBJ1-1, with D possibly matching TRBD1 (6 bases). Germline loops: CDR1 SGHTA, CDR2 FQGNSA. The CDR3 contains 15 residues. Trimming removed 3 bases from V and 4 bases from J, with 15 bases in between. In DNA, the CDR3 is TGTGCCAGCAGCTTTCAAACAGGGCGAATCACTGAAGCTTTCTTT. Amino acids: CASSFQTGRITEAFF.

This chain links TRBV19 with TRBJ1-6, with 9 bases aligning to TRBD1. V dropped 7 bases and J dropped 9; count of bases not matched to a gene: 7. Looked up from germline, CDR1 is LNHDA and CDR2 is SQIVND (reference sequence). This CDR3 is 14 amino acids long. The CDR3 coding sequence is TGTGCCAGTACTCGGACAGGGGAGCCTTCACCCCTCCACTTT. Its protein is CASTRTGEPSPLHF.

The genes are TRBV6-1 and TRBJ2-2; TRBD2 aligns across 8 bases. V shed 1 base and J 4 bases; nucleotides not matched to a gene: 2. Germline V lookup: CDR1 MNHNS, CDR2 SASEGT. The CDR3 has 15 residues. The CDR3 is CASSEGLAGTGELFF. In DNA form, the CDR3 reads TGTGCCAGCAGTGAAGGGCTAGCGGGCACCGGGGAGCTGTTTTTT.